This T cell receptor beta chain appears in the sequencing data of a study of blood T cell repertoires in COVID-19. Across the whole study: Spain, Italy and the United States supplied samples that represented acute and convalescent COVID-19. In each case, the material was cDNA or gDNA derived from T cells, B-cell-depleted T cells, or PBMCs.

The CDR3 spans 16 residues. Germline CDR1 SGHVS, CDR2 FNYEAQ. The V and J ends lost 2 bases and 1 base respectively, with 15 bases between them. Original handling: Scientists estimated how many nucleated cells there were by amplifying reference gene primers. Assay: immunoSEQ multiplex PCR; the TCRdb copy retains only in-frame clones and omits some. That table is the source of V, J and clone size, and D and trimming were worked out from the DNA. The table lists over 30,000 clones, over 60% of them singletons. This receptor was obtained from a human donor in a cohort sampled during active COVID-19. The sequencing input was peripheral blood. This sequence joins TRBV7-6 and TRBJ2-7, with TRBD2 as a possible D gene (6 bases). CDR3 coding DNA: TGTGCCAGCAGCTTATCAGTCGGGGGACTGTCCTACGAGCAGTACTTC. Amino acids: CASSLSVGGLSYEQYF.